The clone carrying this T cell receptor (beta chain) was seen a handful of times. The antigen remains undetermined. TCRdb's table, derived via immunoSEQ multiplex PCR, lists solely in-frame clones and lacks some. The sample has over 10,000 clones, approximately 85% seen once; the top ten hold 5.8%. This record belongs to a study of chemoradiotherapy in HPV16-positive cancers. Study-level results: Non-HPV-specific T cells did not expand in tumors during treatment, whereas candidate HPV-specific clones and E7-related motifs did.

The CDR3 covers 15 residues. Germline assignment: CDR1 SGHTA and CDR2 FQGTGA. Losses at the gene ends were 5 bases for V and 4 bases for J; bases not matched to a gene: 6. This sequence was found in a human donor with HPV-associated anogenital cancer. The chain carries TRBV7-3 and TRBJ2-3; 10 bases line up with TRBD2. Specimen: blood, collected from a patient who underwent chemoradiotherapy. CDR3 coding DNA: TGTGCCAGCAGCGCCACTAGCGGGGAGGCAGATACGCAGTATTTT. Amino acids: CASSATSGEADTQYF. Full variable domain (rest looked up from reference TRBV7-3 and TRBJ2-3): GAGVSQTPSNKVTEKGKYVELRCDPISGHTALYWYRQSLGQGPEFLIYFQGTGAADDSGLPNDRFFAVRPEGSVSTLKIQRTERGDSAVYLCASSATSGEADTQYFGPGTRLTVL.